This T cell receptor beta chain was retrieved from a study of blood T cells in healthy people across ages. Background on the study: Per every two T cells, about one barcoded beta molecule was captured by template switching.

Germline V lookup: CDR1 LGHNT, CDR2 FRNRAP. The CDR3 totals 15 residues. Trimming removed 1 base at V and 0 bases at J, with 8 bases between. Primers used in a second PCR of about 6 to 11 cycles were a sample-barcoded 5' primer and a J-beta primer mix. Tagging of each cDNA molecule was performed by a template-switch adaptor with 12 random nucleotides. TCRdb redid the calling of the 5' RACE reads with MiXCR, one entry per CDR3 protein. Of 1.5 million to 2 million distinct CDR3 sequences listed, around 42% were seen once; the top ten hold around 23%. The sequencing sample was made of blood. V and J are TRBV12-5 and TRBJ2-3; D is unresolved. The origin of this receptor is a human donor in good health. CDR3 amino acids: CASGLGQTSTDTQYF. The CDR3 DNA follows: TGTGCTAGTGGTTTGGGGCAGACTAGCACAGATACGCAGTATTTT. The complete variable domain, with remaining parts taken from reference TRBV12-5 and TRBJ2-3, reads DARVTQTPRHKVTEMGQEVTMRCQPILGHNTVFWYRQTMMQGLELLAYFRNRAPLDDSGMPKDRFSAEMPDATLATLKIQPSEPRDSAVYFCASGLGQTSTDTQYFGPGTRLTVL.